Listed below are T cell receptor beta chains from one sample, sequenced in a study of cytomegalovirus exposure and HLA in healthy donors. This table comes from immunoSEQ multiplex PCR, and its TCRdb copy is limited to in-frame clones, with some not included. The table shows about 110,000 clones, with over 65% occurring only once. The sequencing input was PBMCs. The receptors were gathered from a man aged 40-49 years in good health and CMV-seropositive. The CDR3 runs from the conserved cysteine through the conserved F or W. D genes are given only for firm matches. Size is stated for part of the rows, as once, few or many counts, or as a class when the clone is expanded.

d_call: TRBD1
v_call: TRBV30
j_call: TRBJ1-1
clone_size: .
cdr3_aa: CAWSGGTLRSMNTEAFF
cdr3_nt: TGTGCCTGGTCAGGGGGCACCCTTAGATCCATGAACACTGAAGCTTTCTTT

d_call: .
v_call: TRBV7-9
j_call: TRBJ2-4
clone_size: once
cdr3_aa: CASRRGGGENIQYF
cdr3_nt: TGTGCCAGCCGACGAGGGGGTGGGGAAAACATTCAGTACTTC

d_call: TRBD1
v_call: TRBV27
j_call: TRBJ1-5
clone_size: few
cdr3_aa: CASRGGGTGGNQPQHF
cdr3_nt: TGTGCCAGCAGAGGGGGGGGGACAGGGGGAAATCAGCCCCAGCATTTT

d_call: TRBD2
v_call: TRBV7-3
j_call: TRBJ2-1
clone_size: .
cdr3_aa: CASSLFASGSYNEQFF
cdr3_nt: TGTGCCAGCAGCTTATTCGCTAGCGGGAGCTACAATGAGCAGTTCTTC

d_call: .
v_call: TRBV27
j_call: TRBJ2-1
clone_size: few
cdr3_aa: CASSLSFRLPEYYNEQFF
cdr3_nt: TGTGCCAGCAGTTTATCCTTCCGACTCCCCGAATATTACAATGAGCAGTTCTTC

d_call: TRBD1
v_call: TRBV2
j_call: TRBJ1-5
clone_size: .
cdr3_aa: CASSPGQGFGSNQPQHF
cdr3_nt: TGTGCCAGCAGCCCGGGACAGGGCTTTGGTAGCAATCAGCCCCAGCATTTT

d_call: .
v_call: TRBV2
j_call: TRBJ2-5
clone_size: .
cdr3_aa: CASTTRDGLQETQYF
cdr3_nt: TGTGCCAGCACTACGCGGGACGGACTTCAAGAGACCCAGTACTTC

d_call: TRBD1
v_call: TRBV28
j_call: TRBJ1-2
clone_size: .
cdr3_aa: CASSDADRVRGYTF
cdr3_nt: TGTGCCAGCAGTGACGCGGACAGGGTACGCGGCTACACCTTC

d_call: .
v_call: TRBV29-1
j_call: TRBJ2-1
clone_size: .
cdr3_aa: CSVDRYDNEQFF
cdr3_nt: TGCAGCGTTGACAGGTACGACAATGAGCAGTTCTTC

d_call: .
v_call: TRBV27
j_call: TRBJ1-1
clone_size: .
cdr3_aa: CASSFSGNTEAFF
cdr3_nt: TGTGCCAGCAGTTTTTCAGGGAACACTGAAGCTTTCTTT

d_call: .
v_call: TRBV13
j_call: TRBJ2-7
clone_size: .
cdr3_aa: CASSLYRSYEQYF
cdr3_nt: TGTGCCAGCAGCTTATACAGATCCTACGAGCAGTACTTC

d_call: .
v_call: TRBV4-2
j_call: TRBJ1-4
clone_size: .
cdr3_aa: CASRWEVNEKLFF
cdr3_nt: TGTGCCAGCAGATGGGAGGTTAATGAAAAACTGTTTTTT

d_call: TRBD1
v_call: TRBV28
j_call: TRBJ1-1
clone_size: .
cdr3_aa: CASVEDRVRTEAFF
cdr3_nt: TGTGCCAGCGTAGAAGACAGGGTGCGGACTGAAGCTTTCTTT

d_call: .
v_call: TRBV5-1
j_call: TRBJ1-2
clone_size: few
cdr3_aa: CASSAIQGSRYTF
cdr3_nt: TGCGCCAGCAGCGCGATACAGGGCAGCCGCTACACCTTC

d_call: TRBD1
v_call: TRBV7-3
j_call: TRBJ2-1
clone_size: .
cdr3_aa: CASSSQGANINEQFF
cdr3_nt: TGTGCCAGCAGCTCACAGGGGGCAAATATCAATGAGCAGTTCTTC

d_call: TRBD1
v_call: TRBV4-1
j_call: TRBJ2-7
clone_size: .
cdr3_aa: CASSLGQGTGAYEQYF
cdr3_nt: TGCGCCAGCAGCCTGGGGCAGGGGACAGGGGCCTACGAGCAGTACTTC

d_call: .
v_call: TRBV4-3
j_call: TRBJ2-2
clone_size: few
cdr3_aa: CASSLQGLAGELFF
cdr3_nt: TGCGCCAGCAGCCTTCAGGGTCTTGCCGGGGAGCTGTTTTTT

d_call: TRBD2
v_call: TRBV6-5
j_call: TRBJ2-1
clone_size: .
cdr3_aa: CASRRGTNYNEQFF
cdr3_nt: TGTGCCAGCAGGCGCGGGACTAACTACAATGAGCAGTTCTTC

d_call: .
v_call: TRBV19
j_call: TRBJ1-6
clone_size: .
cdr3_aa: CASNSLSSYNSPLHF
cdr3_nt: TGTGCCAGTAACTCTCTGAGCTCCTATAATTCACCCCTCCACTTT

d_call: .
v_call: TRBV10-3
j_call: TRBJ1-6
clone_size: few
cdr3_aa: CAISESQSSYNSPLHF
cdr3_nt: TGTGCCATCAGTGAGTCACAGAGCTCCTATAATTCACCCCTCCACTTT

d_call: TRBD2
v_call: TRBV18
j_call: TRBJ2-2
clone_size: .
cdr3_aa: CASSPRTSGREQPNTGELFF
cdr3_nt: TGTGCCAGCTCACCGAGGACTAGCGGGAGGGAACAACCTAACACCGGGGAGCTGTTTTTT

d_call: TRBD2
v_call: TRBV28
j_call: TRBJ2-3
clone_size: once
cdr3_aa: CASSLWGKGLAGRSTDTQYF
cdr3_nt: TGTGCCAGCAGTTTATGGGGGAAGGGACTAGCGGGACGAAGCACAGATACGCAGTATTTT

d_call: TRBD2
v_call: TRBV7-9
j_call: TRBJ2-3
clone_size: .
cdr3_aa: CASSQREGFTDTQYF
cdr3_nt: TGTGCCAGCAGCCAAAGGGAGGGCTTCACAGATACGCAGTATTTT

d_call: .
v_call: TRBV2
j_call: TRBJ1-1
clone_size: .
cdr3_aa: CASSERAGVSAEAFF
cdr3_nt: TGTGCCAGCAGTGAAAGGGCAGGGGTTTCGGCTGAAGCTTTCTTT

d_call: .
v_call: TRBV7-8
j_call: TRBJ2-2
clone_size: once
cdr3_aa: CASSPSGGGGELFF
cdr3_nt: TGTGCCAGCAGCCCCTCTGGAGGTGGCGGGGAGCTGTTTTTT

d_call: TRBD2
v_call: TRBV2
j_call: TRBJ2-1
clone_size: .
cdr3_aa: CASRNLAGGINEQFF
cdr3_nt: TGTGCCAGCAGGAACCTAGCGGGGGGGATCAATGAGCAGTTCTTC

d_call: .
v_call: TRBV7-2
j_call: TRBJ2-7
clone_size: .
cdr3_aa: CASSLGLERQYF
cdr3_nt: TGTGCCAGCAGCTTAGGACTAGAACGACAGTACTTC

d_call: .
v_call: TRBV27
j_call: TRBJ2-7
clone_size: .
cdr3_aa: CASSPGRMYEQYF
cdr3_nt: TGTGCCAGCAGCCCCGGCAGGATGTACGAGCAGTACTTC

d_call: .
v_call: TRBV10-3
j_call: TRBJ2-2
clone_size: .
cdr3_aa: CATRGTGELFF
cdr3_nt: TGTGCCACCCGGGGGACCGGGGAGCTGTTTTTT

d_call: .
v_call: TRBV10-3
j_call: TRBJ2-6
clone_size: .
cdr3_aa: CAIRETYRTGANVLTF
cdr3_nt: TGTGCCATCCGGGAGACTTACAGGACTGGGGCCAACGTCCTGACTTTC

d_call: TRBD1
v_call: TRBV6-1
j_call: TRBJ1-5
clone_size: .
cdr3_aa: CASSFDRVQHF
cdr3_nt: TGTGCCAGCAGTTTCGACAGGGTCCAGCATTTT

d_call: .
v_call: TRBV9
j_call: TRBJ2-7
clone_size: .
cdr3_aa: CASSVGGGTGEYF
cdr3_nt: .

d_call: .
v_call: TRBV6-5
j_call: TRBJ2-7
clone_size: .
cdr3_aa: CASRRTTGAYEQYF
cdr3_nt: TGTGCCAGCAGGAGGACGACGGGGGCCTACGAGCAGTACTTC

d_call: .
v_call: TRBV28
j_call: TRBJ1-1
clone_size: few
cdr3_aa: CATLNGGQAFF
cdr3_nt: TGTGCCACCCTAAACGGGGGTCAAGCTTTCTTT

d_call: TRBD2
v_call: TRBV6-4
j_call: TRBJ2-1
clone_size: .
cdr3_aa: CASSDSSGDYNEQFF
cdr3_nt: TGTGCCAGCAGTGACTCTAGCGGGGACTACAATGAGCAGTTCTTC

d_call: .
v_call: TRBV11-3
j_call: TRBJ2-3
clone_size: .
cdr3_aa: CASEKTDTQYF
cdr3_nt: TGTGCCAGCGAGAAAACAGATACGCAGTATTTT

d_call: .
v_call: TRBV5-1
j_call: TRBJ2-5
clone_size: .
cdr3_aa: CASSLVSLTSTDQETQYF
cdr3_nt: TGCGCCAGCAGCTTGGTGTCGTTGACATCCACTGACCAGGAGACCCAGTACTTC

d_call: TRBD1
v_call: TRBV5-1
j_call: TRBJ1-1
clone_size: few
cdr3_aa: CASSTLMTGVTEAFF
cdr3_nt: TGCGCCAGCAGCACCTTGATGACAGGGGTCACTGAAGCTTTCTTT

d_call: .
v_call: TRBV19
j_call: TRBJ1-1
clone_size: .
cdr3_aa: CASNQGHGAEAFF
cdr3_nt: TGTGCCAGCAATCAGGGCCATGGGGCTGAAGCTTTCTTT

d_call: TRBD2
v_call: TRBV6-5
j_call: TRBJ2-1
clone_size: few
cdr3_aa: CASRRSGRAYNEQFF
cdr3_nt: TGTGCCAGCAGACGTAGCGGGAGGGCCTACAATGAGCAGTTCTTC

d_call: .
v_call: TRBV11-2
j_call: TRBJ1-2
clone_size: .
cdr3_aa: CASSLRGGGGGYTF
cdr3_nt: TGTGCCAGCAGCTTAAGAGGGGGGGGCGGTGGCTACACCTTC

d_call: TRBD1
v_call: TRBV5-1
j_call: TRBJ1-6
clone_size: .
cdr3_aa: CASSSGGSSYNSPLHF
cdr3_nt: TGCGCCAGCAGCTCAGGGGGGAGCTCCTATAATTCACCCCTCCACTTT

d_call: .
v_call: TRBV4-1
j_call: TRBJ2-3
clone_size: .
cdr3_aa: CASSQVGTTTDTQYF
cdr3_nt: TGCGCCAGCAGCCAAGTAGGAACTACCACAGATACGCAGTATTTT

d_call: .
v_call: TRBV2
j_call: TRBJ1-5
clone_size: .
cdr3_aa: CASDPDSGNQPQHF
cdr3_nt: TGTGCCAGCGATCCGGACAGCGGCAATCAGCCCCAGCATTTT

d_call: .
v_call: TRBV9
j_call: TRBJ1-3
clone_size: .
cdr3_aa: CASSVGPFSTHFGNTIYF
cdr3_nt: TGTGCCAGCAGCGTAGGTCCGTTCTCTACTCATTTTGGAAACACCATATATTTT

d_call: .
v_call: TRBV19
j_call: TRBJ1-6
clone_size: .
cdr3_aa: CASSIAGYNSPLHF
cdr3_nt: TGTGCCAGTAGTATAGCGGGGTATAATTCACCCCTCCACTTT

d_call: TRBD1
v_call: TRBV29-1
j_call: TRBJ2-1
clone_size: .
cdr3_aa: CSALGDKGGFNEQFF
cdr3_nt: TGCAGCGCTCTGGGGGATAAAGGGGGCTTCAATGAGCAGTTCTTC

d_call: .
v_call: TRBV6-5
j_call: TRBJ1-1
clone_size: .
cdr3_aa: CASSYYHLAGQAFF
cdr3_nt: TGTGCCAGCAGTTACTATCACCTCGCGGGCCAAGCTTTCTTT

d_call: TRBD2
v_call: TRBV7-3
j_call: TRBJ2-1
clone_size: .
cdr3_aa: CASRTSGTVNEQFF
cdr3_nt: TGTGCCAGCCGAACTAGCGGGACAGTGAATGAGCAGTTCTTC

d_call: .
v_call: TRBV15
j_call: TRBJ1-1
clone_size: .
cdr3_aa: CATSRDNGRGTEAFF
cdr3_nt: TGTGCCACCAGCAGAGATAACGGGCGGGGTACTGAAGCTTTCTTT

d_call: .
v_call: TRBV5-5
j_call: TRBJ2-7
clone_size: .
cdr3_aa: CASSPHPAGGSNEQYF
cdr3_nt: TGTGCCAGCAGCCCCCATCCCGCAGGGGGGTCTAACGAGCAGTACTTC